This T cell receptor beta chain was obtained from a study of OX40 agonist ivuxolimab in advanced cancers. Looking at the study overall: Across the patients, intravenous ivuxolimab was delivered every 2 weeks at 0.01 to 10 mg/kg. Earlier anti-PD-1, anti-PD-L1 or anti-CTLA-4 therapy was permitted; over 35% had received some. Overall study results and limits: With doses of 0.1 to 3.0 mg/kg, CD4+ and CD8+ blood T cells had undergone clonal expansion by week 6. Among the lowest levels of clonal expansion were found in partial responders at 0.1-3.0 mg/kg.

CDR3 length: 13 amino acids. V lost 5 bases, J lost 8 bases, and 8 bases stayed unmatched. Germline CDR1 reads SGHTA; CDR2 reads FQGNSA. A note on this clone: Its antigen is unknown.

Sequencing used immunoSEQ multiplex PCR; TCRdb keeps in-frame clones, though not all of them. This table has around 67,000 clones, roughly 84% appearing once. Here the sequenced sample was CD4+ or CD8+ T cells sorted from blood, taken in a trial of the OX40 agonist ivuxolimab. This TCR was sampled from an adult with an advanced solid tumor such as melanoma, head and neck, liver or kidney cancer. This chain joins TRBV7-2 and TRBJ1-2; 7 bases line up with TRBD1. The CDR3 region is CASSPGTVRGYTF. The CDR3 nucleotides are TGTGCCAGCAGCCCCGGGACAGTGAGGGGCTACACCTTC.